This TCR beta chain was sequenced during a study of T cell clonality in common variable immunodeficiency. Study-wide points: T cell subpopulation sequencing would be needed to explain CVID clonality. CVID subjects showed higher TCRbeta clonality than healthy controls. Common variable immunodeficiency TCR beta sequences reportedly had fewer deletions and N-nucleotide insertions.

This CDR3 is built from 14 residues. Germline values: CDR1 SGHRS, CDR2 YFSETQ. The V gene lost 4 bases and the J gene lost 6 bases, with 16 bases spanning the gap. This clone occurred many times. Its specificity is not known. The missing CDR3 end, 3 residues past where the read stops, is filled in from the germline J gene. CVID and control samples used equivalent genomic DNA input. This table comes from immunoSEQ multiplex PCR, and its TCRdb copy is limited to in-frame clones, with some not included. The table lists 55,000 to 65,000 clones, with no singletons. What was sequenced was peripheral blood mononuclear cells. This TCR derives from a person between 18 and 75 years old in good health. The chain recombines TRBV5-1 with TRBJ1-2; weak D call: TRBD1 (6 bases). Incomplete CDR3 DNA: TGCGCCAGCAGCGCGGGATCAGGGGATCATGGC. It is translated as CASSAGSGDHG. The CDR3 reads in full as CASSAGSGDHGYTF. Looking up the rest from reference TRBV5-1 and TRBJ1-2 gives the full variable domain: KAGVTQTPRYLIKTRGQQVTLSCSPISGHRSVSWYQQTPGQGLQFLFEYFSETQRNKGNFPGRFSGRQFSNSRSEMNVSTLELGDSALYLCASSAGSGDHGYTFGSGTRLTVV.